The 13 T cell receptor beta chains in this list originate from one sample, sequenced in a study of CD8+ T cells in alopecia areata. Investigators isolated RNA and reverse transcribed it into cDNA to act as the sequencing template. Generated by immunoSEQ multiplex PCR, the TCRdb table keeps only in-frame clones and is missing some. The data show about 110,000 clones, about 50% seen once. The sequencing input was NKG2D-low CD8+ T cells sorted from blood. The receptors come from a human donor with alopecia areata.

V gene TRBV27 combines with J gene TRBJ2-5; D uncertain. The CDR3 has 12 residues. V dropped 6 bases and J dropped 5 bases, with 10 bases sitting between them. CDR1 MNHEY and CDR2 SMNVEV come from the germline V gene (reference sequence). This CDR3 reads CASRGLSETQYF. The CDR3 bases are TGTGCCAGCAGGGGATTATCGGAGACCCAGTACTTC.

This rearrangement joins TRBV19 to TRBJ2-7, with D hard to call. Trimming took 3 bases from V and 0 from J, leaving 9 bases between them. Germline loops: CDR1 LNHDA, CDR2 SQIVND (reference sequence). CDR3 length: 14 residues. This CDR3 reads CASSITGSSYEQYF. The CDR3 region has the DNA TGTGCCAGTAGTATCACGGGTAGCTCCTACGAGCAGTACTTC.

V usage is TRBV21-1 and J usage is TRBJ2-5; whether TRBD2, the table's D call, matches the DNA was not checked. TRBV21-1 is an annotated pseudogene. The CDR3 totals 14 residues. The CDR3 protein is CAIPSGRAGETQYF. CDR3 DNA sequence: TGTGCCATCCCCAGCGGGAGGGCCGGGGAGACCCAGTACTTC.

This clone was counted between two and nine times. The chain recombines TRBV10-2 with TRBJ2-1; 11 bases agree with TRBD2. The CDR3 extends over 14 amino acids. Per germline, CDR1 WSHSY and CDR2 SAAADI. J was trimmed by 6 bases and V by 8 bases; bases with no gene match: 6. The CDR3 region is CASGLGLAGNEQFF. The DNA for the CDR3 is TGCGCCAGCGGGCTTGGACTAGCGGGCAATGAGCAGTTCTTC.

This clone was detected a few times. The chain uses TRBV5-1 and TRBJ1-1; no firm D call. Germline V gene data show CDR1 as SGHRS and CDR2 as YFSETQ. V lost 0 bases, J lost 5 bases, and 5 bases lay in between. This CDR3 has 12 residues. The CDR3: CASSLVGTEAFF. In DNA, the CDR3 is TGCGCCAGCAGCTTGGTGGGGACTGAAGCTTTCTTT. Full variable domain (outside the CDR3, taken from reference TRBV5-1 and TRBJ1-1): KAGVTQTPRYLIKTRGQQVTLSCSPISGHRSVSWYQQTPGQGLQFLFEYFSETQRNKGNFPGRFSGRQFSNSRSEMNVSTLELGDSALYLCASSLVGTEAFFGQGTRLTVV.

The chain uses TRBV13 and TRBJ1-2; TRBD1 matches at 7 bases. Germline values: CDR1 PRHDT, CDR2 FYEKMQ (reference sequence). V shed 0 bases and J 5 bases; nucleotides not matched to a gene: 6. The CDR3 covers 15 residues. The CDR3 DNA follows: TGTGCCAGCAGCTTAGGTCGGACAGGCGCTTATGGCTACACCTTC. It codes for CASSLGRTGAYGYTF.

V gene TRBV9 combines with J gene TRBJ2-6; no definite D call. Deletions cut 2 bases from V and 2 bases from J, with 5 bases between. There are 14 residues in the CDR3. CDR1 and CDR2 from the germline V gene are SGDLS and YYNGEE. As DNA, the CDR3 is TGTGCCAGCAGCGTCGGCGCTGGGGCCAACGTCCTGACTTTC. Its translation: CASSVGAGANVLTF.

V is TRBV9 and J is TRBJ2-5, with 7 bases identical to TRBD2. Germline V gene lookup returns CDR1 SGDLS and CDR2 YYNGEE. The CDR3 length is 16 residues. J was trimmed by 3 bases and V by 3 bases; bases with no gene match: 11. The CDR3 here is CASSAPVTLAEETQYF. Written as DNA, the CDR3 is TGTGCCAGCAGCGCCCCCGTCACCCTAGCGGAAGAGACCCAGTACTTC. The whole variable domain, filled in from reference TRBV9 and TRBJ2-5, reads DSGVTQTPKHLITATGQRVTLRCSPRSGDLSVYWYQQSLDQGLQFLIQYYNGEERAKGNILERFSAQQFPDLHSELNLSSLELGDSALYFCASSAPVTLAEETQYFGPGTRLLVL.

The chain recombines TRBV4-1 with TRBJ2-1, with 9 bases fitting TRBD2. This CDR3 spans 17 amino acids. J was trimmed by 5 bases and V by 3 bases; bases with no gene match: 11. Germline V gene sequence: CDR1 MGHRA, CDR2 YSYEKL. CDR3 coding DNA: TGCGCCAGCAGCCAGACCGATAGCGGGGGAAGGAACAATGAGCAGTTCTTC. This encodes CASSQTDSGGRNNEQFF.

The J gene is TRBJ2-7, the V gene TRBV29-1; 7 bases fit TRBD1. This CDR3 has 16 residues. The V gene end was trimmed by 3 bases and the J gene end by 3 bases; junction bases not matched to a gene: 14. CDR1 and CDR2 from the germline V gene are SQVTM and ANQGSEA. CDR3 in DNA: TGCAGCGTTGAGGAGGACCGGGACAGTGGAATCTACGAGCAGTACTTC. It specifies CSVEEDRDSGIYEQYF.

DNA of the CDR3: TGCAGCGTTGGCGGGACAGGGGGCTCCTACGAGCAGTACTTC. It is translated as CSVGGTGGSYEQYF. The chain recombines TRBV29-1 with TRBJ2-7, with 11 bases lining up with TRBD1. Germline V lookup: CDR1 SQVTM, CDR2 ANQGSEA. CDR3 length: 14 residues. The J segment lost 0 bases and the V segment lost 4 bases, leaving 2 bases of the junction unmatched.

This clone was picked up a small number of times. CDR3 sequence: CSVETDTYEQYF. DNA of the CDR3: TGCAGCGTTGAAACAGATACATACGAGCAGTACTTC. V gene TRBV29-1 combines with J gene TRBJ2-7; D is unclear. This CDR3 spans 12 amino acids. Germline CDR1 and CDR2: SQVTM and ANQGSEA. V lost 2 bases and J 4 bases, leaving 9 bases between the germline ends.

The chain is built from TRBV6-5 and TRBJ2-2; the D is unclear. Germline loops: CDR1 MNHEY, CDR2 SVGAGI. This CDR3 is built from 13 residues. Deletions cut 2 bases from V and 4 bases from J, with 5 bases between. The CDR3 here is CASSYVLTGELFF. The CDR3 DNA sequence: TGTGCCAGCAGTTACGTTCTCACCGGGGAGCTGTTTTTT.